This T cell receptor (beta chain) stems from a study of blood T cell repertoires in COVID-19. Study background: Sites across the United States, Italy and Spain contributed samples from acute and convalescent COVID-19. From T cells, B-cell-depleted T cells, or PBMCs came the material, which was cDNA or gDNA.

CDR1 and CDR2 (germline): MNHEY, SMNVEV (reference sequence). V trimming: 6 bases; J trimming: 2 bases; junction bases outside the gene matches: 6. The CDR3 spans 14 residues. Per the study methods: The assay estimated nucleated cells by amplifying reference gene primers. Some clones are missing from TCRdb's copy, which holds only in-frame ones; the method was immunoSEQ multiplex PCR. V, J and clone size reflect that table, while D and trimming were determined from the DNA. Here the sample spans roughly 160,000 clones, 88% being singletons. This sequence was found in a man between 45 and 60 years old who had recovered from COVID-19. The chain employs TRBV27 and TRBJ2-7; 8 positions match TRBD1. Sequencing used peripheral blood. The chain's CDR3 is CASRGTGEAYEQYF. The CDR3 coding sequence is TGTGCCAGCAGGGGGACAGGAGAAGCCTACGAGCAGTACTTC.